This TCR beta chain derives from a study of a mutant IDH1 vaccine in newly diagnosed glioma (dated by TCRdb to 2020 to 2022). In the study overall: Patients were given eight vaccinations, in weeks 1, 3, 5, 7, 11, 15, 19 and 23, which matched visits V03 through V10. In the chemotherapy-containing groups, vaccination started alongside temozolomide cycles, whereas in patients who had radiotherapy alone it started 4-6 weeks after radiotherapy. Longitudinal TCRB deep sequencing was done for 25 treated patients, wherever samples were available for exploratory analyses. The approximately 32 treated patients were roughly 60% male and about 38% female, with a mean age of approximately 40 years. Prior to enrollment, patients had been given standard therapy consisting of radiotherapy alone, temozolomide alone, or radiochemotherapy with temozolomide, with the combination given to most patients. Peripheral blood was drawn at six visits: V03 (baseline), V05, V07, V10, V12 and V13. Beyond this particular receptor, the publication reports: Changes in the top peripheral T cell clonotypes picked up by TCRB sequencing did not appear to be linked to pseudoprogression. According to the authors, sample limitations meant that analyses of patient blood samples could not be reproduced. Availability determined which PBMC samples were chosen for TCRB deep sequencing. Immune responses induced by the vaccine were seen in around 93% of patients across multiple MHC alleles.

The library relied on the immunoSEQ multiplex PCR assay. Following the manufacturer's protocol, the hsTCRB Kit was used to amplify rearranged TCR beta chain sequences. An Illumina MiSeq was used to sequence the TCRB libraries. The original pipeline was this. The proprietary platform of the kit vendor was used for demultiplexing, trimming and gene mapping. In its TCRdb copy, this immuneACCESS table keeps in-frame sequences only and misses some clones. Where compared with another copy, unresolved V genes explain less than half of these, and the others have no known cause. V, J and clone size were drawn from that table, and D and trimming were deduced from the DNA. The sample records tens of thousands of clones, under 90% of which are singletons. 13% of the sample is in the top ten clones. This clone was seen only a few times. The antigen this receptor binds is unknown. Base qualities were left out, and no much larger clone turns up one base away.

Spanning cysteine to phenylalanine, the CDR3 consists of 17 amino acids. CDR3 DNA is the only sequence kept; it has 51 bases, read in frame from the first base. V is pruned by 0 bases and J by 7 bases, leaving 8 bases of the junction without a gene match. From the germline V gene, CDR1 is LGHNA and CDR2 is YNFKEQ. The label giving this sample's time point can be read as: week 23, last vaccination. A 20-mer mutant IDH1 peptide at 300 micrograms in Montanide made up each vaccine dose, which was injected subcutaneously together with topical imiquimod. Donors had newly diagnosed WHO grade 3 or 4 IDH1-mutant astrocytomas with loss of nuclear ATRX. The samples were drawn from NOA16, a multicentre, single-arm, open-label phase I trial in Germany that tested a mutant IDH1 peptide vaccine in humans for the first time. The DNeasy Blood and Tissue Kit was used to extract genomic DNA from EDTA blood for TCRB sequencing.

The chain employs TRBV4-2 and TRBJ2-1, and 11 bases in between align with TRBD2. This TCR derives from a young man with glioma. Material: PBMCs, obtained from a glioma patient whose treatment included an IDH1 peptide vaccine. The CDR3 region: CASSQDLAGGLLNEQFF. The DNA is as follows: TGTGCCAGCAGCCAAGACCTAGCGGGAGGATTGTTGAATGAGCAGTTCTTC.